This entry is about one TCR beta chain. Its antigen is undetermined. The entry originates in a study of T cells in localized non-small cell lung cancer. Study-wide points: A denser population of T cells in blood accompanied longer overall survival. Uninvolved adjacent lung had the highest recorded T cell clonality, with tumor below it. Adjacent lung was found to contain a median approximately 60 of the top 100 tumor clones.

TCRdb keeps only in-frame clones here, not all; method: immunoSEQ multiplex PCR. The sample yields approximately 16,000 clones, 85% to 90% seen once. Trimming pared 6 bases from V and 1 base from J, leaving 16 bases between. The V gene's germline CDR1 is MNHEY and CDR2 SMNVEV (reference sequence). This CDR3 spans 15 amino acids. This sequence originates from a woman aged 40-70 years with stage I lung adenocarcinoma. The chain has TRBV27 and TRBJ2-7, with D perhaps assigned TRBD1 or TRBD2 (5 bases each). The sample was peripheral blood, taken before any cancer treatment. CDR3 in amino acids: CASRTVGERSYEQYF. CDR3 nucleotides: TGTGCCAGCAGGACGGTGGGGGAGAGGTCCTACGAGCAGTACTTC.